One T cell receptor beta chain is described in this entry. This receptor's antigen is unknown. Qualities for individual bases were not recorded, and no much larger clone is one base off. Each collaborating institution followed its own protocols to collect whole blood in K2EDTA tubes. For TCRbeta analysis, collaborator samples were shipped as frozen whole blood, as isolated PBMCs, or as DNA extracted from either sample type. These data belong to a study of blood T cell repertoires in COVID-19 (dated by TCRdb to the early 2020s). A note on the overall study: Samples from collaborators originated in the United States, Italy and Spain and spanned both the acute and convalescent phases of COVID-19. A de-identified subject ID, COVID-19 status, age in years and sex were almost always included in the sample metadata. Samples came from the ongoing ImmuneRACE study (first 160 participants) plus 1,254 subjects from 6 global collaborators. The prospective study material was composed of cDNA or gDNA derived from T cells, B-cell-depleted T cells, or PBMCs. Subjects who had been exposed to COVID-19, were actively infected with it, or had recovered from it provided the deeply sampled blood TCRbeta repertoires that made up the dataset. Where HLA class I and class II types were available, the types were taken from metadata supplied by the sample provider, not from assay-based typing. The repertoires were released in a freely available public database meant as a resource for research on the immune response to SARS-CoV-2.

TCRbeta CDR3 regions were amplified from genomic DNA using the immunoSEQ Assay, a bias-controlled multiplex PCR. Per the authors' processing: Within the assay, amplification of reference gene primers was used to estimate how many nucleated cells each sample contained. To quantify the absolute abundance of each unique TCRbeta CDR3 rearrangement, sequence reads were collapsed and filtered. For each sample, productive Simpson clonality was calculated by taking the square root of Simpson's diversity index across productive rearrangements. Sourced from immuneACCESS, this table was stored by TCRdb with only in-frame sequences that have V and J called. A share of the clones is absent; for the studies checked, an unresolved V gene accounts for under half, and the remainder has no known explanation. The V and J calls and clone size were taken over from that table, and D and trimming were inferred from the DNA. For this sample the table gives 200,000 to 250,000 clones, of which roughly 83% were detected only once. The top ten clonotypes cover about 7.4% of the sample.

General conclusions and limits of the study: The amount of clinical and demographic metadata varied by source and participant and was provided uncurated.

Trimming costs V 0 bases and J 18 bases, and their ends lie 12 bases apart. In the germline V gene (reference sequence), CDR1 corresponds to LNHDA and CDR2 to SQIVND. Including cysteine and phenylalanine, the CDR3 has 12 amino acids. CDR3 DNA is the only sequence kept; it has 36 bases, read in frame from the first base. Sequenced input: peripheral blood. The chain employs TRBV19 and TRBJ1-6; the D gene is possibly TRBD1, with 5 bases matching. The clonotype originates from a woman aged 45-59 years with acute or convalescent COVID-19. The DNA is TGTGCCAGTAGTATAGATCTTAACAGGAACCACTTT. The translation is CASSIDLNRNHF.